The 6 T cell receptor beta chains presented below share a single source sample, sequenced in a study of T cell repertoires in cytomegalovirus infection. Each CDR3 protein is one row after TCRdb ran MiXCR on the reads. The sample comprises more than 250,000 distinct CDR3 sequences, 25% of which are singletons, and approximately 12% rests with the top ten. Their recognized antigens are unknown. This material consisted of cultured PBMCs, taken from culture after CMV antigen stimulation. These receptors all stem from a human donor in good health (CMV status not recorded). Some clones in this sample may be carry-over from other donors' samples.

This clonotype was counted a few times. The rearrangement links TRBV6-2 or TRBV6-3 to TRBJ2-1; 11 bases agree with TRBD2. The germline CDR1 and CDR2 sequences are MNHEY and SVGEGT. The CDR3 extends over 18 amino acids. Unmatched junction bases numbered 14, after V lost 6 bases and J lost 4 bases. The CDR3 region is CASRQLAGAGRLYNEQFF. Here the CDR3 DNA reads TGTGCCAGCAGGCAACTAGCGGGAGCGGGCCGGTTATACAATGAGCAGTTCTTC.

The chain carries TRBV7-9 and TRBJ2-1, with TRBD2 matching 10 bases. This CDR3 is 18 amino acids long. In germline, CDR1 is SEHNR, CDR2 FQNEAQ (reference sequence). The V segment lost 4 bases and the J segment 3 bases; nucleotides outside the gene matches: 12. The CDR3 sequence is CASSSQPTLAGDYNEQFF. The DNA of the CDR3 is TGTGCCAGCAGCTCGCAGCCCACTCTAGCGGGGGACTACAATGAGCAGTTCTTC.

This clonotype was picked up a small number of times. J is TRBJ2-1 and V is TRBV4-1; tentatively, D is TRBD2 (6 bases). V was trimmed by 2 bases and J by 5 bases, leaving 10 bases between them. This CDR3 has 14 amino acids. CDR1 and CDR2 from the germline V gene are MGHRA and YSYEKL. CDR3 DNA sequence: TGCGCCAGCAGCCAACCCCGGGAGAACAATGAGCAGTTCTTC. Encoded protein: CASSQPRENNEQFF.

This clonotype showed up just a few times. The chain has TRBV4-1 and TRBJ1-2; 7 bases map to TRBD1. The CDR3 runs 16 residues. Germline CDR1 is MGHRA and CDR2 is YSYEKL. With 1 base clipped from V and 0 bases from J, the junction kept 5 bases outside the gene matches. As DNA, the CDR3 is TGCGCCAGCAGCCAAGGGCCACAGGGGACTAACTATGGCTACACCTTC. Translating gives CASSQGPQGTNYGYTF.

J is TRBJ2-1 and V is TRBV20-1, with TRBD2 matching over 11 bases. Germline V CDR1 and CDR2: DFQATT, SNEGSKA (reference sequence). The CDR3 has 17 residues. V shed 0 bases, J shed 2 bases, and the junction held 6 bases outside the gene matches. CDR3 sequence (DNA): TGCAGTGCTAGAGAATGGCCGGGACTAGCGGCCTACAATGAGCAGTTCTTC. Its protein is CSAREWPGLAAYNEQFF.

In its sample, this clonotype was seen a few times. The genes are TRBV4-3 and TRBJ2-5, with TRBD1 as a possible D gene (6 bases). The CDR3 contains 15 residues. Germline-derived CDR1 and CDR2 are LGHNA and YSLEER. Trimming removed 0 bases at V and 1 base at J, with 9 bases between. The CDR3 sequence is CASSQDYRAQETQYF. The DNA for the CDR3 is TGCGCCAGCAGCCAAGATTACAGGGCCCAAGAGACCCAGTACTTC.